Below are 10 T cell receptor gamma chains sequenced from a single sample in a study of gamma-delta T cells after stem cell transplantation. With CATT, TCRdb re-called clones from the RT-PCR reads. The sample has around 520 gamma-chain clones, around 19% seen once; the top ten hold about 50%. Sequenced sample: gamma-delta T cells. The receptors originated from a human donor. It is not recorded whose cells these are; they may come from a transplant donor.

J is TRGJ1 or TRGJ2 and V is TRGV2. The J gene, absent from TCRdb, was called here by matching the DNA to germline. Unmatched junction bases numbered 3, after V lost 1 base and J lost 0 bases. The length of the CDR3 is 14 residues. CDR1 and CDR2 from the germline V gene are EGSNGY and YDSYNSKV. The CDR3 sequence: CATWDGSNYYKKLF. DNA for the CDR3: TGTGCCACCTGGGACGGTTCGAATTATTATAAGAAACTCTTT.

By its share, this clone is large. The chain combines TRGV5 with TRGJ1 or TRGJ2. The J gene, left out of TCRdb, was set here by checking the DNA against germline. The CDR3 totals 13 residues. The germline CDR1 and CDR2 sequences are VINAFY and YDVSNSKD. V trimming: 0 bases; J trimming: 4 bases; junction bases outside the gene matches: 3. DNA for the CDR3: TGTGCCACCTGGGACAGGCGGTATTATAAGAAACTCTTT. Its protein product is CATWDRRYYKKLF.

In regard to this clone: The same CDR3 arises from other DNA sequences in this sample as well. The V call is TRGV2, the J call TRGJ1 or TRGJ2. No J gene was available from TCRdb, and it was assigned here by a germline match of the DNA. The ends lost 0 bases at V and 9 bases at J; junction bases unmatched: 2. The CDR3 has 11 amino acids. Germline loops: CDR1 EGSNGY, CDR2 YDSYNSKV. The CDR3 here is CATWDGRKKLF. The CDR3 DNA reads TGTGCCACCTGGGACGGGCGTAAGAAACTCTTT.

The rearrangement links TRGV4 to TRGJ1 or TRGJ2. TCRdb carries no J gene annotation; the J gene was assigned here by matching the DNA with germline. The CDR3 spans 11 residues. Germline loops: CDR1 EGSTGY, CDR2 YDSYTSSV. Trimming removed 4 bases from V and 8 bases from J; junction bases left unmatched: 5. This chain's CDR3 is CATWEPHKKLF. The DNA of the CDR3 is TGTGCCACCTGGGAGCCTCATAAGAAACTCTTT.

This clone was observed a single time. The chain couples TRGV2 to TRGJP1. The J gene is absent in TCRdb and was assigned here via DNA matching to germline. CDR1 EGSNGY and CDR2 YDSYNSKV come from the germline V gene. This CDR3 is built from 17 residues. J was trimmed by 3 bases and V by 5 bases; bases with no gene match: 15. The CDR3 spells CATWGVVNRATGWFKIF. Written as DNA, the CDR3 is TGTGCCACCTGGGGCGTGGTGAATAGGGCCACTGGTTGGTTCAAGATATTT.

This clone is labeled as large. This sequence joins TRGV3 and TRGJP2. Since TCRdb gives no J gene, matching the DNA to germline was used here to assign it. Germline V gene data show CDR1 as VTNTFY and CDR2 as YDVSTARD (reference sequence). The V gene end was trimmed by 3 bases and the J gene end by 3 bases; junction bases not matched to a gene: 4. The CDR3 sequence is 14 residues long. This CDR3 is CATWDSGSDWIKTF. CDR3 in DNA: TGTGCCACCTGGGACTCCGGTAGTGATTGGATCAAGACGTTT.

This rearrangement joins TRGV4 to TRGJ1 or TRGJ2. Germline matching of the DNA provided the J gene here, since TCRdb leaves it blank. The germline V gene has CDR1 EGSTGY and CDR2 YDSYTSSV. The CDR3 has 14 residues. The V gene end was trimmed by 1 base and the J gene end by 2 bases; junction bases not matched to a gene: 5. The CDR3 sequence: CATWDGRDYYKKLF. The CDR3 coding sequence is TGTGCCACCTGGGATGGACGAGATTATTATAAGAAACTCTTT.

This clone is large in the sample. The rearrangement joins TRGV2 to TRGJ1 or TRGJ2. The J gene, missing from TCRdb, was assigned here through DNA to germline matching. Germline assignment: CDR1 EGSNGY and CDR2 YDSYNSKV. The V segment lost 2 bases and the J segment 4 bases; nucleotides outside the gene matches: 5. This CDR3 region has 13 residues. The CDR3 is CATWDERYYKKLF. CDR3 DNA sequence: TGTGCCACCTGGGACGAGCGCTATTATAAGAAACTCTTT.

The rearrangement uses TRGV9 and TRGJP. No J gene is reported in TCRdb; it was inferred here by comparing the DNA with germline. Germline CDR1 is GITISATS and CDR2 is ISYDGTV (reference sequence). The junction had 8 bases not matched to a gene; V was cut back by 0 bases and J by 9 bases. The CDR3 extends over 17 amino acids. CDR3 coding DNA: TGTGCCTTGTGGGAGGTGCGAATACCGTTGGGCAAAAAAATCAAGGTATTT. Translated, it gives CALWEVRIPLGKKIKVF.

The gene calls are TRGV9 and TRGJP. Matching the DNA to germline supplied the J gene, which TCRdb does not give. Germline V CDR1 and CDR2: GITISATS, ISYDGTV (reference sequence). The CDR3 loop spans 16 amino acids. Trimming at V came to 0 bases and at J to 7 bases, leaving 3 bases not matched to a gene. This CDR3 reads CALWEVGELGKKIKVF. The CDR3 nucleotides are TGTGCCTTGTGGGAGGTGGGGGAGTTGGGCAAAAAAATCAAGGTATTT.